The clone carrying this T cell receptor (beta chain) was counted a single time. One junction end does not reproduce the germline sequence, and a read error may be involved. The V gene's germline CDR1 is PRHDT and CDR2 FYEKMQ (reference sequence). The CDR3 has 13 residues. This record comes from a study of blood T cells in healthy people across ages. Sample-barcoded 5' priming and a J-beta primer mix drove a second PCR of about 6 to 12 cycles. TCRdb re-derived calls from the 5' RACE reads in MiXCR, one entry per CDR3 protein. The sample has 1.2 million to 1.5 million distinct CDR3 sequences; around 42% are singletons.

This sequence originates from a woman younger than 30 in good health. This rearrangement joins TRBV13 to TRBJ1-4; D is unclear. Sequenced input: blood. The CDR3 nucleotides are TGTGCCAGCAGCGTAGGAAATGACGAAAAACTGTTTTTT. As protein: CASSVGNDEKLFF.